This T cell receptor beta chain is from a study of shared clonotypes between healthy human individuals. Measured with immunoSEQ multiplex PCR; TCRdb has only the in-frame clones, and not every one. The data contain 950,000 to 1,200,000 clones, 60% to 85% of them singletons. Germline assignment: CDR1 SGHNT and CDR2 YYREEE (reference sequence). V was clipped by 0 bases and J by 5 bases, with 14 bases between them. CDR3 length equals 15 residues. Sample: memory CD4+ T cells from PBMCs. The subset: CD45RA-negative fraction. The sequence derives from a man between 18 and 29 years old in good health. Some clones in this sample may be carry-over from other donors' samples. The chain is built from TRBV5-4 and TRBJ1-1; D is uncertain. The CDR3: CASSLDGDRGTEAFF. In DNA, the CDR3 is TGTGCCAGCAGCTTGGACGGGGATCGTGGGACTGAAGCTTTCTTT.